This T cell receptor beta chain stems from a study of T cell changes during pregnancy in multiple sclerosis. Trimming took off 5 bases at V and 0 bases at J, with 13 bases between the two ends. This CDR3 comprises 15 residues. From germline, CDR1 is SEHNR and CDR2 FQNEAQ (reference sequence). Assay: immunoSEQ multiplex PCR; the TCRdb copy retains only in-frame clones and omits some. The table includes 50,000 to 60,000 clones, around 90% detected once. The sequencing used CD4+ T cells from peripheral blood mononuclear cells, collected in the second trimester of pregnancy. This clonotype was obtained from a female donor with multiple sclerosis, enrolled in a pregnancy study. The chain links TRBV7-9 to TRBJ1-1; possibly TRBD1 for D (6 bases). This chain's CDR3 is CASSPGQLMNTEAFF. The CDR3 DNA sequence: TGTGCCAGCAGCCCCGGACAGCTCATGAACACTGAAGCTTTCTTT.